The T cell receptor beta chain under discussion was sequenced for a study of CD8+ T cells in alopecia areata. Sorting separated CD4+ and CD8+ T cells out of PBMCs. General study findings and limits: Sequencing of scalp tissue also captures the resident alphabeta T cells of normal skin. Across lesional scalp, and particularly alopecia totalis/universalis, clonality surpassed that of normal scalp.

cDNA prepared by RNA extraction and subsequent reverse transcription served as the template for sequencing. The assay was immunoSEQ multiplex PCR, and TCRdb's table has in-frame clones only and misses some. Here the sample spans some 56,000 clones, approximately 96% being singletons. Regarding this clone: Its target is unknown.

The sample consisted of CD8+ T cells sorted from blood, taken at week 0. The clonotype comes from a human donor with alopecia areata.

In nucleotides, the CDR3 is TGCAGCGTTGAACTTCAAGACAGGGGCTACGAGCAGTACTTC. It specifies CSVELQDRGYEQYF. The chain couples TRBV29-1 to TRBJ2-7, with 8 bases matching TRBD1. V gave up 2 bases and J gave up 3 bases; unmatched junction bases: 6. CDR3 length: 14 amino acids. CDR1 SQVTM and CDR2 ANQGSEA come from the germline V gene.